This T cell receptor beta chain was documented in a study of T cell repertoires in cytomegalovirus infection. Across the whole study: Researchers turned to recently identified HLA-C-restricted CMV epitopes as well as well-studied HLA-B-restricted ones. It can be stated that public TCR beta signatures indicated CMV infection as well as a matching HLA type.

In TCRdb, the reads were re-called with MiXCR into one record per CDR3 protein. Of hundreds of thousands of distinct CDR3 sequences listed, about two fifths are singletons. This clonotype occurred a few times. Antigen specificity is unknown. General study findings and limits: It was HLA-C-restricted CMV-specific TCR beta clonotypes that dominated the response ex vivo.

Germline V gene data show CDR1 as SGHVS and CDR2 as FNYEAQ. The CDR3 extends over 16 amino acids. Trimming shortened V by 4 bases and J by 0 bases, and 16 bases separated the two germline ends. The chain is built from TRBV7-6 and TRBJ2-7; D is ambiguous. The sequencing used cultured PBMCs, collected from culture after CMV antigen stimulation. This TCR derives from a human donor in good health (CMV status not recorded). Some clones in this sample may be carry-over from other donors' samples. For the CDR3, the DNA is TGTGCCAGCAGCTCCTCGGACGGGTTAACCTCCTACGAGCAGTACTTC. This translates into CASSSSDGLTSYEQYF.